These 22 T cell receptor beta chains were all obtained from the same sample, sequenced in a study of blood T cell repertoires in COVID-19. Method: immunoSEQ multiplex PCR; TCRdb's copy keeps in-frame clones and lacks some. The sample lists some 180,000 clones, around 85% occurring once. Sequenced: peripheral blood. The source of these receptors is an older woman with acute or convalescent COVID-19.

This chain joins TRBV28 and TRBJ2-1; 8 bases line up with TRBD1. CDR3 size: 13 residues. In germline, CDR1 is MDHEN, CDR2 SYDVKM. Trimming removed 7 bases from V and 7 bases from J; junction bases left unmatched: 6. The CDR3: CASTPGQANEQFF. Here the CDR3 DNA reads TGTGCCAGCACCCCGGGACAGGCTAATGAGCAGTTCTTC.

With respect to this clone: A read error may account for a junction end that differs from germline. The CDR3 nucleotides are TGTGCTAGCAGCCCCGGAGACAGGGCTGGAAACACCATATATTTT. This encodes CASSPGDRAGNTIYF. This chain connects TRBV7-7 to TRBJ1-3, with 7 bases identical to TRBD1. The CDR3 length is 15 residues. In germline, CDR1 is SSHAT, CDR2 FNYEAQ (reference sequence).

This rearrangement joins TRBV6-5 to TRBJ1-5; D is undetermined. Germline-derived CDR1 and CDR2 are MNHEY and SVGAGI. The CDR3 contains 13 residues. V was clipped by 6 bases and J by 3 bases, with 9 bases between them. The CDR3 DNA follows: TGTGCCAGCAGCAGAAATTTCAATCAGCCCCAGCATTTT. Its protein is CASSRNFNQPQHF.

The chain couples TRBV2 to TRBJ2-2, with 12 bases identical to TRBD2. CDR1 and CDR2 (germline): SNHLY, FYNNEI. CDR3 size: 16 residues. The junction had 11 bases not matched to a gene; V was cut back by 8 bases and J by 7 bases. CDR3 protein: CASLARTSGNVGELFF. The CDR3 nucleotides read TGTGCCAGCCTAGCGCGGACTAGCGGGAATGTCGGGGAGCTGTTTTTT.

The genes are TRBV10-3 and TRBJ2-2, with D possibly TRBD1 on 6 matching bases. Germline assignment: CDR1 ENHRY and CDR2 SYGVKD. The CDR3 spans 15 residues. Trimming removed 3 bases from V and 7 bases from J, with 15 bases in between. The CDR3 DNA reads as TGTGCCATCAGTGACCCGGGACAACACATCGGGGAGCTGTTTTTT. Translation gives CAISDPGQHIGELFF.

J is TRBJ1-3 and V is TRBV11-3; 7 bases are shared with TRBD1. The CDR3 runs 15 residues. With V trimmed by 5 bases and J by 0 bases, 4 bases remained unmatched. Looked up from germline, CDR1 is SGHNT and CDR2 is YENEEA. CDR3 sequence (DNA): TGTGCCAGCAGCCCGACAGGGTCCTCTGGAAACACCATATATTTT. Its translation is CASSPTGSSGNTIYF.

The genes are TRBV11-3 and TRBJ2-3; 8 bases fit TRBD2. V trimming: 5 bases; J trimming: 3 bases; junction bases outside the gene matches: 10. This CDR3 is 16 amino acids long. Germline CDR1 SGHNT, CDR2 YENEEA. Here the CDR3 reads CASSQAAGGGTDTQYF. The CDR3 bases are TGTGCCAGCAGCCAGGCGGCGGGAGGTGGAACAGATACGCAGTATTTT.

The chain couples TRBV7-2 to TRBJ2-7, with D hard to call. Germline V CDR1 and CDR2: SGHTA, FQGNSA. The CDR3 covers 15 residues. V gave up 1 base and J gave up 0 bases, with 10 bases separating them. The CDR3 DNA follows: TGTGCCAGCAGCTTAGAGAGTAGCTTCTCCTACGAGCAGTACTTC. As protein: CASSLESSFSYEQYF.

The rearrangement links TRBV28 to TRBJ2-2, with 8 bases fitting TRBD2. Germline assignment: CDR1 MDHEN and CDR2 SYDVKM. This CDR3 has 15 amino acids. V dropped 5 bases and J dropped 7; count of bases not matched to a gene: 9. CDR3 in DNA: TGTGCCAGCAGTCAAATTAGCGGGACTGGCGGGGAGCTGTTTTTT. This translates into CASSQISGTGGELFF.

The chain carries TRBV4-1 and TRBJ1-4; TRBD1 aligns across 7 bases. J lost 8 bases, V lost 3 bases, and 6 bases had no gene match. The CDR3 consists of 14 residues. Germline loops: CDR1 MGHRA, CDR2 YSYEKL. CDR3 coding DNA: TGCGCCAGCAGCCAGGGACAGCTCCAAGAAAAACTGTTTTTT. Its translation: CASSQGQLQEKLFF.

The chain is built from TRBV5-8 and TRBJ2-1; 8 nucleotides agree with TRBD2. Looked up from germline, CDR1 is SGHTS and CDR2 is YDEGEE. The CDR3 has 16 amino acids. V lost 0 bases and J lost 3; bases outside the gene matches: 5. The CDR3 nucleotides are TGTGCCAGCAGCTTGGTAAGCGGGAGCATCTACAATGAGCAGTTCTTC. Its protein product is CASSLVSGSIYNEQFF. Full variable domain (outside the CDR3, taken from reference TRBV5-8 and TRBJ2-1): EAGVTQSPTHLIKTRGQQATLRCSPISGHTSVYWYQQALGLGLQFLLWYDEGEERNRGNFPPRFSGRQFPNYSSELNVNALELEDSALYLCASSLVSGSIYNEQFFGPGTRLTVL.

This clone was recorded once. A junction boundary mismatches the germline segment, possibly from a read error. This chain joins TRBV6-1 and TRBJ1-2; TRBD1 is a possible D gene (5 bases). CDR3 length: 13 amino acids. The germline V gene encodes CDR1 MNHNS and CDR2 SASEGT. The CDR3 loop reads CASREVGGYGYTF. CDR3 sequence (DNA): TGTGCCAGCAGGGAAGTCGGGGGCTATGGCTACACCTTC.

The V call is TRBV6-4, the J call TRBJ2-1, with D perhaps TRBD2 (6 bases). CDR1 is MRHNA and CDR2 is SNTAGT in the germline V gene. This CDR3 contains 16 residues. Trimming removed 8 bases from V and 2 bases from J, with 19 bases in between. The CDR3, as DNA: TGTGCCAGCGGAAAACCGGGACTCAGACCCTACAATGAGCAGTTCTTC. This encodes CASGKPGLRPYNEQFF.

The J gene is TRBJ1-2, the V gene TRBV3-1 (or the pseudogene TRBV3-2), with a possible D match to TRBD1 (5 bases). This CDR3 is 14 amino acids long. The ends were cut back, 0 bases at V and 8 bases at J, with 13 bases in the middle. CDR1 LGHDT and CDR2 YNNKEL come from the germline V gene (reference sequence). CDR3: CASSQDAGLKGYTF. The CDR3 DNA reads as TGTGCCAGCAGCCAAGACGCAGGGCTAAAAGGCTACACCTTC.

This clone has more than one count but fewer than ten. The chain links TRBV9 to TRBJ2-1; D call uncertain. Trimming left V 0 bases short and J 1 base short, with 5 bases between. CDR3 length equals 14 residues. Germline V gene sequence: CDR1 SGDLS, CDR2 YYNGEE. CDR3 protein: CASSVASSYNEQFF. The DNA of the CDR3 is TGTGCCAGCAGCGTAGCCAGTTCCTACAATGAGCAGTTCTTC.

The chain uses TRBV30 and TRBJ1-4; 9 bases fit TRBD1. The junction had 4 bases not matched to a gene; V was cut back by 3 bases and J by 5 bases. The germline V gene encodes CDR1 GTSNPN and CDR2 SVGIG (reference sequence). The CDR3 covers 14 residues. In nucleotides, the CDR3 is TGTGCCTGGAGCCTCGGGACAGGGAATGAAAAACTGTTTTTT. The encoded protein is CAWSLGTGNEKLFF. Combining the CDR3 with reference TRBV30 and TRBJ1-4 gives the whole variable domain SQTIHQWPATLVQPVGSPLSLECTVEGTSNPNLYWYRQAAGRGLQLLFYSVGIGQISSEVPQNLSASRPQDRQFILSSKKLLLSDSGFYLCAWSLGTGNEKLFFGSGTQLSVL.

This chain uses TRBV30 with TRBJ2-1; 12 bases fit TRBD2. Germline assignment: CDR1 GTSNPN and CDR2 SVGIG (reference sequence). Losses at the gene ends were 5 bases for V and 2 bases for J; bases not matched to a gene: 1. The CDR3 consists of 14 residues. The CDR3 is CAWGLAGPYNEQFF. For the CDR3, the DNA is TGTGCCTGGGGACTAGCGGGACCCTACAATGAGCAGTTCTTC. Filled out from reference TRBV30 and TRBJ2-1, the complete variable domain reads SQTIHQWPATLVQPVGSPLSLECTVEGTSNPNLYWYRQAAGRGLQLLFYSVGIGQISSEVPQNLSASRPQDRQFILSSKKLLLSDSGFYLCAWGLAGPYNEQFFGPGTRLTVL.

The V call is TRBV10-2, the J call TRBJ2-1; D is possibly TRBD1 (7 bases). Germline lookup yields CDR1 WSHSY and CDR2 SAAADI. The V and J ends lost 10 bases and 1 base respectively, with 20 bases between them. The CDR3 has 16 amino acids. CDR3 nucleotides: TGCGCCACCCGAGTGGAGGGGGCGATTTCCTACAATGAGCAGTTCTTC. It codes for CATRVEGAISYNEQFF.

The rearrangement joins TRBV28 to TRBJ2-3; perhaps TRBD1 as D (5 bases). Trimming took 7 bases from V and 1 from J, leaving 12 bases between them. The CDR3 sequence is 14 residues long. The germline V gene encodes CDR1 MDHEN and CDR2 SYDVKM. The CDR3: CASTSRVGTDTQYF. The CDR3 nucleotides read TGTGCCAGCACAAGCAGGGTCGGCACAGATACGCAGTATTTT.

V usage is TRBV11-3 and J usage is TRBJ2-5; 12 nucleotides match TRBD2. This CDR3 has 16 amino acids. The trim removed 2 bases at V and 5 bases at J, leaving 6 bases unmatched. CDR1 is SGHNT and CDR2 is YENEEA in the germline V gene. In DNA form, the CDR3 reads TGTGCCAGCAGCTTACTAGCGGGAGGGCAGGGGGAGACCCAGTACTTC. Protein sequence: CASSLLAGGQGETQYF.

In DNA form, the CDR3 reads TGCGCCAGCAGTGCCAGGACAAGTCGGACCGGGGAGCTGTTTTTT. It translates to CASSARTSRTGELFF. This chain joins TRBV10-1 and TRBJ2-2; TRBD1 is a possible D gene (5 bases). Germline CDR1 reads WNHNN; CDR2 reads SYGVQD (reference sequence). Trimming removed 4 bases from V and 5 bases from J, with 14 bases in between. The CDR3 is 15 amino acids.

The chain is built from TRBV11-3 and TRBJ1-1; a weak D match, TRBD1 (6 bases). This CDR3 is built from 14 residues. CDR1 and CDR2 from the germline V gene are SGHNT and YENEEA. Deletions cut 3 bases from V and 0 bases from J, with 8 bases between. CDR3 region: CASSFGTLNTEAFF. The CDR3 DNA follows: TGTGCCAGCAGCTTCGGGACACTGAACACTGAAGCTTTCTTT.